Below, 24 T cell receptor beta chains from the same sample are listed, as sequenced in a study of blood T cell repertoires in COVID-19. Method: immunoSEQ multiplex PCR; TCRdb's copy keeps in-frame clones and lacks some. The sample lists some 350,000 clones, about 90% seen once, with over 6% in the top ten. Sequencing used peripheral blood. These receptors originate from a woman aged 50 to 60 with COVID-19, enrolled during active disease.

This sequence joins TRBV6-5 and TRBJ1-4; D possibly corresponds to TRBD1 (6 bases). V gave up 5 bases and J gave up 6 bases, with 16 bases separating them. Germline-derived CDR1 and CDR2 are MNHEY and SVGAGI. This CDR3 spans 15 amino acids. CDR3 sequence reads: CASSLTLGGHEKLFF. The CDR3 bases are TGTGCCAGCAGTCTCACCCTCGGGGGGCATGAAAAACTGTTTTTT.

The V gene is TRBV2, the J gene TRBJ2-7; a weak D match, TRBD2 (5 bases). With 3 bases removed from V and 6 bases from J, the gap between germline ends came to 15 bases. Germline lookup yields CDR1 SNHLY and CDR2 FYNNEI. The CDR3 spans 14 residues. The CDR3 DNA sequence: TGTGCCAGCAGTGAGACTACGGCCTTGGGCGAGCAGTACTTC. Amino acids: CASSETTALGEQYF.

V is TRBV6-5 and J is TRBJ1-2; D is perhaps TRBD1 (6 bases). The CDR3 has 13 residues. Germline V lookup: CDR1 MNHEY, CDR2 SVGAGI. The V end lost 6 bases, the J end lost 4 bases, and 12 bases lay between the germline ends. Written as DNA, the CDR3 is TGTGCCAGCAGCTCGGACAGCACCTATGGCTACACCTTC. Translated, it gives CASSSDSTYGYTF.

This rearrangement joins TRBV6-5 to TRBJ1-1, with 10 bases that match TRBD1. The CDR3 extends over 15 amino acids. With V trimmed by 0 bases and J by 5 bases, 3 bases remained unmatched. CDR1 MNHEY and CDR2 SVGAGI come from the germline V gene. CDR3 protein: CASSYSGQGETEAFF. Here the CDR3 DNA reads TGTGCCAGCAGTTACTCAGGACAGGGGGAGACTGAAGCTTTCTTT.

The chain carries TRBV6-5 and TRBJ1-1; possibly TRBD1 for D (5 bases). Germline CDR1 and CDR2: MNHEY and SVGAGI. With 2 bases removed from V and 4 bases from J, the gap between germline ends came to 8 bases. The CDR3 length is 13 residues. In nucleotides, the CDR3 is TGTGCCAGCAGTTACGGGGCAGGCACTGAAGCTTTCTTT. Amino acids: CASSYGAGTEAFF.

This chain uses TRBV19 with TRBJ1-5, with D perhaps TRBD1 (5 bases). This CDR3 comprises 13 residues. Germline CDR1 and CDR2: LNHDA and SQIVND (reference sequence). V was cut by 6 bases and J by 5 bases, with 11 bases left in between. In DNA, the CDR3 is TGTGCCAGTAGGCTGACGGGGGATCAGCCCCAGCATTTT. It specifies CASRLTGDQPQHF.

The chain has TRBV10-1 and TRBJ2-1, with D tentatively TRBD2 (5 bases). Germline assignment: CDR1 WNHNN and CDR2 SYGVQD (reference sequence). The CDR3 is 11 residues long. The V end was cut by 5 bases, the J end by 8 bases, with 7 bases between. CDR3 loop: CASSKRDEQFF. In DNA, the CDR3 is TGCGCCAGCAGTAAGAGGGATGAGCAGTTCTTC.

The CDR3 sequence: CAWRVLGQGGEQYF. In DNA form, the CDR3 reads TGTGCCTGGAGGGTACTCGGACAGGGGGGAGAGCAGTACTTC. The rearrangement links TRBV30 to TRBJ2-7, with 10 positions matching TRBD1. The CDR3 runs 14 residues. J lost 7 bases, V lost 3 bases, and 9 bases had no gene match. Germline V CDR1 and CDR2: GTSNPN, SVGIG (reference sequence).

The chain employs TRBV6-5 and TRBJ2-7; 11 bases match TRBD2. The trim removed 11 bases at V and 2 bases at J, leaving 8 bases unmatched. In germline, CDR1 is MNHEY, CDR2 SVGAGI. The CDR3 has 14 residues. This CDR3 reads CALSTSGVPYEQYF. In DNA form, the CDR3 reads TGTGCCCTCTCGACTAGCGGGGTACCCTACGAGCAGTACTTC.

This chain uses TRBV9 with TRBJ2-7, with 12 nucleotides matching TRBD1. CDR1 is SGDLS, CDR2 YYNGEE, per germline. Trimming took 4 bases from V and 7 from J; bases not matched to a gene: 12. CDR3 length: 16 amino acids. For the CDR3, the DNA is TGTGCCAGCAGCCCGACCGGGACAGGGGGCCGGGGGGAGCAGTACTTC. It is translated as CASSPTGTGGRGEQYF.

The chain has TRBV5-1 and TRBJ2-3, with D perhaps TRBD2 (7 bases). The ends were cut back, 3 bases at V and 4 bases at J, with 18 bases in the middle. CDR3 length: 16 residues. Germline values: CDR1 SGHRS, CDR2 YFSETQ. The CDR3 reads CASSWGGGRRSDTQYF. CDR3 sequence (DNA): TGCGCCAGCAGCTGGGGAGGGGGAAGGAGATCAGATACGCAGTATTTT.

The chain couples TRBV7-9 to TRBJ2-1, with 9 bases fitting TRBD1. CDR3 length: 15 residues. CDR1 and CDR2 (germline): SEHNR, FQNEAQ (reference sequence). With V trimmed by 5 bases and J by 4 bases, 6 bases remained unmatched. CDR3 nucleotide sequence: TGTGCCAGCAGCGCCCCGGGACAGGGATACAATGAGCAGTTCTTC. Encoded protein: CASSAPGQGYNEQFF.

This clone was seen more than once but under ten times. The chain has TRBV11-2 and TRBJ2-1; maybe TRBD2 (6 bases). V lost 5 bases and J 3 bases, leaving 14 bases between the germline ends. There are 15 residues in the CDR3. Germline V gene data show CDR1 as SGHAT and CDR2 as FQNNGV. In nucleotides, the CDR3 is TGTGCCAGCAGCGCACCCTGGACTAACTACAATGAGCAGTTCTTC. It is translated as CASSAPWTNYNEQFF.

The CDR3 is CATSAPDSYYGYTF. In nucleotides, the CDR3 is TGTGCCACCAGTGCCCCGGACAGTTACTATGGCTACACCTTC. The chain employs TRBV24-1 and TRBJ1-2; the D gene is possibly TRBD1 (6 bases). This CDR3 is built from 14 residues. Looked up from germline, CDR1 is KGHDR and CDR2 is SFDVKD. Trimming cost V 5 bases and J 3 bases, with 12 bases left between them.

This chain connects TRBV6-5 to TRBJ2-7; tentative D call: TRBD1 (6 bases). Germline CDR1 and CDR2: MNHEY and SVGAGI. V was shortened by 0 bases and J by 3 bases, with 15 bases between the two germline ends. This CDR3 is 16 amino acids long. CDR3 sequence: CASSYSFPQGGYEQYF. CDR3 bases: TGTGCCAGCAGTTACTCTTTCCCACAGGGCGGCTACGAGCAGTACTTC.

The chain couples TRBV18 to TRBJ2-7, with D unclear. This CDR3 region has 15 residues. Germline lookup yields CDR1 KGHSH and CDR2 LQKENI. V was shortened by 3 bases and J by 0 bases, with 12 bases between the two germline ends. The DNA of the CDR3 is TGTGCCAGCTCACCGAGGCCCACCAGCTCCTACGAGCAGTACTTC. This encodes CASSPRPTSSYEQYF.

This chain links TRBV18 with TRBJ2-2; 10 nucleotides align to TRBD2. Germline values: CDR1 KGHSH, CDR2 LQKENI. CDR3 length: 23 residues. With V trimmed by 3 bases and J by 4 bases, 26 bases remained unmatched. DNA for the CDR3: TGTGCCAGCTCACCCGCGGGGGGACAGCGGGCTAGCGGGAGAGGGGTGGGCACCGGGGAGCTGTTTTTT. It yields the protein CASSPAGGQRASGRGVGTGELFF.

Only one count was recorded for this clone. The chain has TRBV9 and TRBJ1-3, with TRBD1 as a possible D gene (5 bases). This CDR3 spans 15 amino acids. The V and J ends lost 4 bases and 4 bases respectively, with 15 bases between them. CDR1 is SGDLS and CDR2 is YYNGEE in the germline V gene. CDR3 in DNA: TGTGCCAGCAGCCCCCGGGGGTTTGACGGAAACACCATATATTTT. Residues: CASSPRGFDGNTIYF.

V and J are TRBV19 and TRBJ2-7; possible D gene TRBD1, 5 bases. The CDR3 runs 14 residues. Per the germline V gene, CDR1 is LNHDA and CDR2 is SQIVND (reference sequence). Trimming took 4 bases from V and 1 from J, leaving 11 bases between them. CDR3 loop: CASSTGFYSYEQYF. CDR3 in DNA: TGTGCCAGTAGTACAGGGTTTTATTCCTACGAGCAGTACTTC.

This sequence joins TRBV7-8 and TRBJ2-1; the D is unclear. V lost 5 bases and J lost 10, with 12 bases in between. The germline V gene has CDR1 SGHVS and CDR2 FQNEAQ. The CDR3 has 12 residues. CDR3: CASSLLRVEQFF. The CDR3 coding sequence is TGTGCCAGCAGCCTCCTCCGGGTAGAGCAGTTCTTC.

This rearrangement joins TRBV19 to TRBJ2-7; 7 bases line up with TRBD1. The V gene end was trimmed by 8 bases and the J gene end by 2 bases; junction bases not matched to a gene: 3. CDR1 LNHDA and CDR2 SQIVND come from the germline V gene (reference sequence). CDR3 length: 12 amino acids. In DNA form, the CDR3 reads TGTGCCAGTGGGGACAGCACCTACGAGCAGTACTTC. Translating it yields CASGDSTYEQYF.

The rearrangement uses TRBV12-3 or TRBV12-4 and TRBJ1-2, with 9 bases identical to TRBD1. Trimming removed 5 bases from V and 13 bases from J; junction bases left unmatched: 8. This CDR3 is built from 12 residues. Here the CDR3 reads CASSPIGQGSTF. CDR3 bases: TGTGCCAGCAGTCCAATAGGACAGGGGAGCACCTTC.

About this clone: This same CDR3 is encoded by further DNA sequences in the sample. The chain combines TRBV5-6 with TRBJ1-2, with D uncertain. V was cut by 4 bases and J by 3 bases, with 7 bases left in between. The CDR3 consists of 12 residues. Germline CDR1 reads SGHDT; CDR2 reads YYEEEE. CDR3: CASSRSDYGYTF. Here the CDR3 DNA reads TGTGCCAGCAGCAGATCGGACTATGGCTACACCTTC.

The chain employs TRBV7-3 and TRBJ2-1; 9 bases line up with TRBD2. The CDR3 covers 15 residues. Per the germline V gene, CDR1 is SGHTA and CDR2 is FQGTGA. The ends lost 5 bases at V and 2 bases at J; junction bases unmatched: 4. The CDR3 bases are TGTGCCAGCAGCGCAGCGGGAGGAACCTACAATGAGCAGTTCTTC. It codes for CASSAAGGTYNEQFF.